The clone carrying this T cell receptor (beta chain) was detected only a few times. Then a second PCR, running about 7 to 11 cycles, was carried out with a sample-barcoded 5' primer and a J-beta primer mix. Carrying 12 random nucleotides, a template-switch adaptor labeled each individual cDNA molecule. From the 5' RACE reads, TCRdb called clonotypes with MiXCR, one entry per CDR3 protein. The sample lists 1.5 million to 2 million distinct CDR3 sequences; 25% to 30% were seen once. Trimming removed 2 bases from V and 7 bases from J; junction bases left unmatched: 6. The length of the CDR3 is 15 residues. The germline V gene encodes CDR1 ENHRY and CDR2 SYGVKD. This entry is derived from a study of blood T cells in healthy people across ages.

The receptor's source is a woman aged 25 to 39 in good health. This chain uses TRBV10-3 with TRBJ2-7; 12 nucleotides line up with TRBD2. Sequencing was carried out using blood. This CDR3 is CAISEPRTSGVEQYF. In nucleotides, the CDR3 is TGTGCCATCAGTGAGCCCAGGACTAGCGGGGTAGAGCAGTACTTC.